This entry lists 20 T cell receptor beta chains sequenced from one sample in a study of T cell repertoires in cytomegalovirus infection. These TCRs are of unknown antigen specificity. MiXCR, applied by TCRdb to the reads, yields one record per CDR3 protein. The table includes about 570,000 distinct CDR3 sequences, roughly 43% detected once. The material sequenced was cultured PBMCs, taken from culture after CMV antigen stimulation. Receptors originate from a human donor in good health (CMV status not recorded). Some clones in this sample may be carry-over from other donors' samples.

The chain combines TRBV29-1 with TRBJ2-5, with a weak D call TRBD2 (6 bases). V was cut by 4 bases and J by 4 bases, with 10 bases left in between. This CDR3 contains 12 residues. Germline V gives CDR1 SQVTM, CDR2 ANQGSEA. The DNA of the CDR3 is TGCAGCGTTGCGGACTACGGAGAGACCCAGTACTTC. It translates to CSVADYGETQYF.

This clonotype was found a few times. The rearrangement links TRBV7-2 to TRBJ1-2; no clear D. Germline V gives CDR1 SGHTA, CDR2 FQGNSA. The CDR3 totals 16 residues. Trimming removed 1 base from V and 3 bases from J, with 15 bases in between. CDR3 nucleotide sequence: TGTGCCAGCAGCTTAGTTAGTGGGGTAGGATACTATGGCTACACCTTC. It codes for CASSLVSGVGYYGYTF. Full variable domain (missing parts from reference TRBV7-2 and TRBJ1-2): GAGVSQSPSNKVTEKGKDVELRCDPISGHTALYWYRQSLGQGLEFLIYFQGNSAPDKSGLPSDRFSAERTGGSVSTLTIQRTQQEDSAVYLCASSLVSGVGYYGYTFGSGTRLTVV.

The chain links TRBV15 to TRBJ1-4; D may be TRBD1 (6 bases). V lost 2 bases, J lost 7 bases, and 11 bases lay in between. CDR3 length equals 14 residues. Germline CDR1 and CDR2: LNHNV and YYDKDF (reference sequence). The CDR3 is CATSRSVRGEKLFF. The DNA of the CDR3 is TGTGCCACCAGCAGAAGTGTCAGGGGTGAAAAACTGTTTTTT.

At least ten counts were recorded for this clonotype. This chain uses TRBV7-2 with TRBJ2-3, with TRBD2 as a possible D gene (5 bases). From germline, CDR1 is SGHTA and CDR2 FQGNSA. With 5 bases removed from V and 0 bases from J, the gap between germline ends came to 12 bases. The CDR3 extends over 15 amino acids. CDR3: CASSRTRSSTDTQYF. The CDR3 region has the DNA TGTGCCAGCAGCCGCACTAGGTCTAGCACAGATACGCAGTATTTT.

The chain employs TRBV7-9 and TRBJ2-3; tentatively, D is TRBD2 (5 bases). Germline CDR1 reads SEHNR; CDR2 reads FQNEAQ (reference sequence). The V end lost 0 bases, the J end lost 8 bases, and 12 bases lay between the germline ends. The CDR3 totals 14 residues. CDR3 nucleotides: TGTGCCAGCAGCTTAGCCGGGGTGGTTGGTACGCAGTATTTT. Protein sequence: CASSLAGVVGTQYF.

The rearrangement joins TRBV4-1 to TRBJ2-7, with 10 bases lining up with TRBD2. V shed 3 bases and J 3 bases; nucleotides not matched to a gene: 5. The CDR3 runs 15 residues. Germline values: CDR1 MGHRA, CDR2 YSYEKL. In nucleotides, the CDR3 is TGCGCCAGCAGCCAGGTCACTAGCGGGAACTACGAGCAGTACTTC. Encoded protein: CASSQVTSGNYEQYF.

This clonotype was picked up a small number of times. The chain employs TRBV7-6 and TRBJ1-6; the D is unclear. In germline, CDR1 is SGHVS, CDR2 FNYEAQ. V was pared by 0 bases and J by 10 bases, with 10 bases between. The CDR3 contains 14 residues. The CDR3 sequence: CASSLAGKRSPLHF. The DNA for the CDR3 is TGTGCCAGCAGCTTAGCAGGGAAACGGTCACCCCTCCACTTT.

The J gene is TRBJ2-5, the V gene TRBV29-1; perhaps TRBD1 as D (5 bases). V lost 4 bases and J 2 bases, leaving 14 bases between the germline ends. The CDR3 is 14 residues long. Germline V CDR1 and CDR2: SQVTM, ANQGSEA. CDR3 nucleotides: TGCAGCGTTGGTACAGGACCCAATCAAGAGACCCAGTACTTC. Its protein product is CSVGTGPNQETQYF.

CDR3 sequence (DNA): TGTGCCAGCAGTGAAGGAGGGCAGGGAAGGGAGACCCAGTACTTC. This codes for CASSEGGQGRETQYF. The chain is built from TRBV6-1 and TRBJ2-5, with D perhaps given as TRBD1 or TRBD2 (5 bases each). Germline V gene data show CDR1 as MNHNS and CDR2 as SASEGT. V shed 1 base and J shed 5 bases, with 14 bases lying between them. The CDR3 runs to 15 residues.

The chain has TRBV7-2 and TRBJ2-7; TRBD2 is a possible D gene (5 bases). Trimming stripped 2 bases from V and 9 bases from J, with 14 bases between. CDR1 SGHTA and CDR2 FQGNSA come from the germline V gene. CDR3 length: 13 residues. The CDR3 DNA reads as TGTGCCAGCAGCTTACGTCTCGGCCTAGCGCAGTACTTC. Its translation is CASSLRLGLAQYF.

This clonotype occurred a few times. The gene calls are TRBV7-6 and TRBJ1-3; a possible D gene is TRBD1 (5 bases). CDR1 and CDR2 (germline): SGHVS, FNYEAQ. The CDR3 totals 12 residues. Trimming pared 3 bases from V and 7 bases from J, leaving 7 bases between. The CDR3 region is CASSLGDNTIYF. The CDR3 nucleotides read TGTGCCAGCAGCTTGGGGGATAACACCATATATTTT. The complete variable domain, with remaining parts taken from reference TRBV7-6 and TRBJ1-3, reads GAGVSQSPRYKVTKRGQDVALRCDPISGHVSLYWYRQALGQGPEFLTYFNYEAQQDKSGLPNDRFSAERPEGSISTLTIQRTEQRDSAMYRCASSLGDNTIYFGEGSWLTVV.

This chain joins TRBV29-1 and TRBJ2-7; 9 bases are shared with TRBD1. The germline CDR1 and CDR2 sequences are SQVTM and ANQGSEA. V lost 3 bases, J lost 4 bases, and 10 bases stayed unmatched. The CDR3 has 15 amino acids. The CDR3, as DNA: TGCAGCGTTGACCTAGCCGGGACAGGGCGGTACGAGCAGTACTTC. It is translated as CSVDLAGTGRYEQYF.

The chain carries TRBV7-2 and TRBJ2-7; either TRBD1 or TRBD2 may fit D (6 bases each). CDR1 and CDR2 (germline): SGHTA, FQGNSA. The CDR3 is 16 residues long. The V gene lost 3 bases and the J gene lost 7 bases, with 22 bases spanning the gap. For the CDR3, the DNA is TGTGCCAGCAGCTTTAAGGGGGGCGCAGGGGAGAGGGAGCAGTACTTC. This sequence encodes CASSFKGGAGEREQYF.

In nucleotides, the CDR3 is TGTGCCAGCAGTCAGAACTTAGACAGGAACACTGAAGCTTTCTTT. Translated, it gives CASSQNLDRNTEAFF. This chain joins TRBV6-6 and TRBJ1-1, with D maybe TRBD1 (5 bases). This CDR3 has 15 amino acids. V lost 5 bases to trimming and J lost 1 base, with 14 bases between them. The V gene's germline CDR1 is MNHNY and CDR2 SVGAGI (reference sequence).

This clonotype has only a few counts. This chain connects TRBV7-2 to TRBJ2-4, with D possibly TRBD2 on 6 matching bases. The V end was cut by 5 bases, the J end by 0 bases, with 8 bases between. In germline, CDR1 is SGHTA, CDR2 FQGNSA. This CDR3 spans 14 amino acids. The CDR3 DNA reads as TGTGCCAGCAGCATGGGACTAGCCAAAAACATTCAGTACTTC. Protein sequence: CASSMGLAKNIQYF.

In its sample, this clonotype was seen once. The chain's CDR3 is CASSDLWTALTYNEQYF. DNA for the CDR3: TGTGCCAGCAGCGATCTCTGGACTGCCTTAACCTACAATGAGCAGTACTTC. V usage is TRBV6-2 or TRBV6-3 and J usage is TRBJ2-1, with D maybe TRBD2 (5 bases). The J call is doubtful: the DNA matches TRBJ2-7 better. Germline lookup yields CDR1 MNHEY and CDR2 SVGEGT. CDR3 size: 17 residues.

This clonotype was seen more than once but under ten times. The V and J genes are TRBV7-4 and TRBJ1-5; no clear D. The CDR3 is 16 amino acids. The V gene's germline CDR1 is SGHVT and CDR2 SQSDAQ. Between the trimmed V and J ends, which lost 5 bases and 1 base, there was a span of 15 bases. The CDR3 coding sequence is TGTGCCAGCAGCGCGACGGGCCCGGGAAGCAATCAGCCCCAGCATTTT. Protein sequence: CASSATGPGSNQPQHF.

The gene calls are TRBV11-2 and TRBJ2-7; tentatively, D is TRBD1 (8 bases). With 5 bases removed from V and 6 bases from J, the gap between germline ends came to 23 bases. CDR3 length: 16 amino acids. Germline V gene sequence: CDR1 SGHAT, CDR2 FQNNGV. CDR3 in amino acids: CASSPGGQVTSAEQYF. CDR3 DNA sequence: TGTGCCAGCAGCCCAGGGGGACAGGTTACTAGCGCCGAGCAGTACTTC.

The gene calls are TRBV7-2 and TRBJ1-4; the D gene is possibly TRBD1 (6 bases). This CDR3 spans 15 amino acids. Trimming took off 5 bases at V and 8 bases at J, with 18 bases between the two ends. CDR1 SGHTA and CDR2 FQGNSA come from the germline V gene. The CDR3 loop reads CASSGRGPMVEKLFF. The CDR3 DNA sequence: TGTGCCAGCAGCGGCAGGGGCCCCATGGTCGAAAAACTGTTTTTT.

The V gene is TRBV7-2, the J gene TRBJ2-5, with D perhaps TRBD2 (5 bases). CDR1 and CDR2 from the germline V gene are SGHTA and FQGNSA. The CDR3 covers 14 residues. V was pared by 4 bases and J by 2 bases, with 11 bases between. CDR3 nucleotide sequence: TGTGCCAGCAGCTGGAAGGCGGGTCAAGAGACCCAGTACTTC. Its translation is CASSWKAGQETQYF.